The rows below give T cell receptor beta chains drawn from one sample of a study of blood T cells in healthy people across ages. TCRdb called the 5' RACE reads again in MiXCR, with one record for every CDR3 protein. The profile shows about 570,000 distinct CDR3 sequences, 25% to 30% of them singletons. Sequenced: blood. The source of these receptors is a woman in her 70s in good health. CDR3s include the opening cysteine and the closing phenylalanine or tryptophan. Fields, in order: clone size, V gene, J gene, D gene, CDR3 DNA, CDR3 protein. D genes are given only for firm matches. Size values are once, few and many counts, or a class for expanded clones, and some rows have none.

>many|TRBV7-6|TRBJ2-1|TRBD2
TGTGCCAGCAGCTTAGATCCCAGACTAGCGGGGTTAGGCAATGAGCAGTTCTTC
CASSLDPRLAGLGNEQFF
>.|TRBV5-1|TRBJ2-5|TRBD1
TGCGCCAGCAGCTCGGGACAGGGGGACCAAGAGACCCAGTACTTC
CASSSGQGDQETQYF
>.|TRBV11-2|TRBJ2-1|TRBD2
TGTGCCAGCAGCTTAGATTACGAGGCGGGGGGTTACAATGAGCAGTTCTTC
CASSLDYEAGGYNEQFF
>.|TRBV7-2|TRBJ1-2|.
TGTGCCAGCAGCTTAAGGTTTGAGTCATCATCCGGTGTCACCTTC
CASSLRFESSSGVTF
>.|TRBV6-2/TRBV6-3|TRBJ1-6|.
TGTGCCAGCAGTTACATCGGGTCCACAGGATACAATTCACCCCTCCACTTT
CASSYIGSTGYNSPLHF
>few|TRBV7-2|TRBJ2-2|TRBD2
TGCGCCAGCAGCTTGGACCTCCCTACTAGCGTGGGGCTGTTTTTT
CASSLDLPTSVGLFF
>few|TRBV20-1|TRBJ2-3|TRBD2
TGCAGTGCTAGAGCAGTCCAGCGGGGGGCGCCGCACACAGATACGCAGTATTTT
CSARAVQRGAPHTDTQYF
>few|TRBV7-2|TRBJ2-3|TRBD2
TGTGCCAGCAGCTTAGTGGGTAGCGGGATTAGCACAGATACGCAGTATTTT
CASSLVGSGISTDTQYF
>.|TRBV7-2|TRBJ2-5|TRBD2
TGTGCCAGCAGCTTAATTGCAGCGGGGCGGACCCAGTACTTC
CASSLIAAGRTQYF
>many|TRBV7-2|TRBJ2-1|.
TGTGCCAGCAGCTTAGTTCATAGCTCCTACAATGAGCAGTTCTTC
CASSLVHSSYNEQFF
>few|TRBV5-1|TRBJ2-7|TRBD1
TGCGCCAGCAGCTTTACAGGGGACCCCTACGAGCAGTACTTC
CASSFTGDPYEQYF